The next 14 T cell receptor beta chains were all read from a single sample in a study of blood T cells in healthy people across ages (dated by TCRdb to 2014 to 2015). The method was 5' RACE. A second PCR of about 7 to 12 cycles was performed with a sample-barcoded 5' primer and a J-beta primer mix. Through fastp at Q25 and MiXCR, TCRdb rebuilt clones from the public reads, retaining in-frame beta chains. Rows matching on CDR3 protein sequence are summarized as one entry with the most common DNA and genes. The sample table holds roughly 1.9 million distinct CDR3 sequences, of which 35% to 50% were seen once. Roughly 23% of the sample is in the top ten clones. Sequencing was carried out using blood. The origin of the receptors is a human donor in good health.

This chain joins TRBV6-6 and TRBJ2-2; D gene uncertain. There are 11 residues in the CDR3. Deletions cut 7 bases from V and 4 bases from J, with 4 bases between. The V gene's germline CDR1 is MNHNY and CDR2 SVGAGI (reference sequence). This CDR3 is CASIGTGELFF. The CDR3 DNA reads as TGTGCCAGCATTGGCACCGGGGAGCTGTTTTTT.

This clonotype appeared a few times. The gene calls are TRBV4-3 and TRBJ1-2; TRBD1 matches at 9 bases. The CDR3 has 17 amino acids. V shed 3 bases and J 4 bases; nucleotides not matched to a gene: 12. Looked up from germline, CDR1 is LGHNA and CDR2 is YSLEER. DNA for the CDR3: TGCGCCAGCAGCCATGCTTCCGGGACAGGGTCTACCTATGGCTACACCTTC. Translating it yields CASSHASGTGSTYGYTF.

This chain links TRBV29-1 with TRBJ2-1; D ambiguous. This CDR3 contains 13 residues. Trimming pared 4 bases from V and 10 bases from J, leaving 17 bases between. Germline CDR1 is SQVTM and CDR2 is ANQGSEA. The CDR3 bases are TGCAGCGTTGGACTTAGGCAGACCTACGAGCAGTTCTTC. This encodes CSVGLRQTYEQFF.

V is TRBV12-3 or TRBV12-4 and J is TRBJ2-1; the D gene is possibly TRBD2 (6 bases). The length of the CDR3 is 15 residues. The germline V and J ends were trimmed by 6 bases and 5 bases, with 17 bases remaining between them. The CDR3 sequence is CASSPTPRLDNEQFF. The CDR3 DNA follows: TGTGCCAGCAGCCCCACTCCCCGACTAGACAATGAGCAGTTCTTC.

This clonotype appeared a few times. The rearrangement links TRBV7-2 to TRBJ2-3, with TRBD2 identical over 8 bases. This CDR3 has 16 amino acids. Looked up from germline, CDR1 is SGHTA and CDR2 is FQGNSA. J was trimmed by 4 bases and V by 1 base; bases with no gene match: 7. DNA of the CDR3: TGTGCCAGCAGCTTAGTAGCCGGGGGGGCCGCAGATACGCAGTATTTT. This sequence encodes CASSLVAGGAADTQYF. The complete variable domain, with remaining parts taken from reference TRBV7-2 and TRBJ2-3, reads GAGVSQSPSNKVTEKGKDVELRCDPISGHTALYWYRQSLGQGLEFLIYFQGNSAPDKSGLPSDRFSAERTGGSVSTLTIQRTQQEDSAVYLCASSLVAGGAADTQYFGPGTRLTVL.

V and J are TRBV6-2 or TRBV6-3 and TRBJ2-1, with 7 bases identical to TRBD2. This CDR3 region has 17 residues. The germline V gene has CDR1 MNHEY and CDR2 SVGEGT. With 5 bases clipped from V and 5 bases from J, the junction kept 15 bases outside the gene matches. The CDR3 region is CASSPFSGAVLNNEQFF. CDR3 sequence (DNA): TGTGCCAGCAGTCCCTTCAGCGGGGCAGTCCTGAACAATGAGCAGTTCTTC.

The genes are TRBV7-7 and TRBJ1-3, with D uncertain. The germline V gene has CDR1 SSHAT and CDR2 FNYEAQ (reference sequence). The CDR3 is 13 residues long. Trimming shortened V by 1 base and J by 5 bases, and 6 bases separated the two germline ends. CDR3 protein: CASSLGLRNTIYF. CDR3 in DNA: TGTGCCAGCAGCTTAGGGCTTCGAAACACCATATATTTT.

The CDR3 protein is CSSMSGGYNEQFF. For the CDR3, the DNA is TGCAGCAGCATGTCAGGAGGCTACAATGAGCAGTTCTTC. The gene calls are TRBV29-1 and TRBJ2-1; the D gene is possibly TRBD2 (5 bases). The CDR3 is 13 amino acids. Germline V CDR1 and CDR2: SQVTM, ANQGSEA. Trimming left V 8 bases short and J 3 bases short, with 14 bases between.

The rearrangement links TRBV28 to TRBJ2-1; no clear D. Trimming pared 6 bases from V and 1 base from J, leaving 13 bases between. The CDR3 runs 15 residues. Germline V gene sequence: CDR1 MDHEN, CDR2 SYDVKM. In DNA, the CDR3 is TGTGCCAGCAGGCCGCGGACGGTGTCCTACAATGAGCAGTTCTTC. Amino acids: CASRPRTVSYNEQFF.

The CDR3 DNA reads as TGTGCCAGCAGATCTCTAGCGGGGGACACAGATACGCAGTATTTT. Amino acid sequence: CASRSLAGDTDTQYF. The rearrangement uses TRBV6-2 or TRBV6-3 and TRBJ2-3, with 10 positions matching TRBD2. The trim removed 6 bases at V and 2 bases at J, leaving 5 bases unmatched. Per germline, CDR1 MNHEY and CDR2 SVGEGT. CDR3 length: 15 residues.

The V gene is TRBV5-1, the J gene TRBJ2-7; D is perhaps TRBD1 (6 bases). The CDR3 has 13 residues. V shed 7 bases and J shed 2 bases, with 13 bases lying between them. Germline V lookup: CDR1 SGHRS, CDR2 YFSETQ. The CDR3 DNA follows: TGCGCCAGCTCTTGGGACAAAACCTACGAGCAGTACTTC. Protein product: CASSWDKTYEQYF.

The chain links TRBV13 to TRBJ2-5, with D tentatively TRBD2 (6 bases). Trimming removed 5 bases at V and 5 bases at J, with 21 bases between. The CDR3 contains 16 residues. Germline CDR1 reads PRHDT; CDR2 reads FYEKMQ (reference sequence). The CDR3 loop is CASSPGSSFSGETQYF. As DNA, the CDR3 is TGTGCCAGCAGCCCCGGGAGCTCCTTTTCGGGTGAGACCCAGTACTTC. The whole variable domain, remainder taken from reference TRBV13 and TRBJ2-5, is AAGVIQSPRHLIKEKRETATLKCYPIPRHDTVYWYQQGPGQDPQFLISFYEKMQSDKGSIPDRFSAQQFSDYHSELNMSSLELGDSALYFCASSPGSSFSGETQYFGPGTRLLVL.

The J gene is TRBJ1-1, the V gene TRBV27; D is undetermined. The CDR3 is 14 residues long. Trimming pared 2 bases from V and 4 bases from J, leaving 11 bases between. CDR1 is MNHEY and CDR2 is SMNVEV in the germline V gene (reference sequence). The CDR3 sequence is CASSLRGGITEAFF. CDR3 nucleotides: TGTGCCAGCAGTTTAAGAGGCGGGATCACTGAAGCTTTCTTT.

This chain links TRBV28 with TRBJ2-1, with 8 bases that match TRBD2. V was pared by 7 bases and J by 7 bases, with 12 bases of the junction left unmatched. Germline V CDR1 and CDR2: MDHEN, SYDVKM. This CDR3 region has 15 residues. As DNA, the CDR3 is TGTGCCAGCATCGTTCGGGGGGGCCGAACGAATGAGCAGTTCTTC. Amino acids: CASIVRGGRTNEQFF.